This is a list of T cell receptor beta chains from one sample in a study of T cells after yellow fever vaccination. TCRdb re-derived calls from the 5' RACE reads in MiXCR, one entry per CDR3 protein. The table lists around 610,000 distinct CDR3 sequences, approximately 15% of them singletons, with more than 12% in the top ten. The sequenced sample was PBMCs, obtained on the day of the yellow fever booster vaccination. Receptor source: a man younger than 45 who received the YFV17D yellow fever vaccine. Each CDR3 is given with its conserved first and last residue. Each record gives: clone size, V gene, J gene, D gene, CDR3 protein, CDR3 DNA. A D gene is named only where the DNA matches it firmly. Size is omitted from some rows. Given values are once, few, many or a class for expanded clones.

NA	TRBV4-2	TRBJ2-2	NA	CASRGQWDTGELFF	TGTGCCAGCAGGGGGCAGTGGGACACCGGGGAGCTGTTTTTT
few	TRBV3-1	TRBJ2-2	TRBD2	CASSQGLAGEFGELFF	TGTGCCAGCAGCCAAGGCCTAGCGGGAGAATTCGGGGAGCTGTTTTTT
few	TRBV18	TRBJ2-2	TRBD2	CASRPPSGGNTGELFF	TGTGCCAGCCGCCCGCCTAGCGGGGGGAACACCGGGGAGCTGTTTTTT
NA	TRBV5-1	TRBJ2-7	TRBD2	CASSLDTSGYYEQYF	TGCGCCAGCAGCTTGGATACTAGCGGGTACTACGAGCAGTACTTC
NA	TRBV6-2/TRBV6-3	TRBJ2-1	TRBD1	CASSWPQGVGTYNEQFF	TGTGCCAGTTCTTGGCCACAGGGGGTTGGGACCTACAATGAGCAGTTCTTC
once	TRBV6-1	TRBJ1-2	TRBD1	CASRGTRGPDYGYTF	TGTGCCAGCAGGGGCACCAGGGGGCCAGACTATGGCTACACCTTC
NA	TRBV14	TRBJ2-7	TRBD2	CASSRGLAGAYEQYF	TGTGCCAGCAGCCGAGGACTAGCGGGAGCCTACGAGCAGTACTTC
NA	TRBV2	TRBJ2-3	NA	CASKAGISTDTQYF	TGTGCCAGCAAGGCTGGCATTAGCACAGATACGCAGTATTTT
NA	TRBV10-1	TRBJ2-7	NA	CASSDPFSSYEQYF	TGCGCCAGCAGTGACCCTTTTAGCTCCTACGAGCAGTACTTC
NA	TRBV5-1	TRBJ2-3	TRBD2	CASSHSSGSGTDTQYF	TGCGCCAGCAGCCATTCTAGCGGGAGTGGAACAGATACGCAGTATTTT
NA	TRBV19	TRBJ2-7	NA	CASSEGHSYEQYF	TGTGCCAGTAGCGAGGGACATTCCTACGAGCAGTACTTC
few	TRBV12-3/TRBV12-4	TRBJ2-2	NA	CASSASIGTGELFF	TGTGCCAGCAGTGCCTCTATCGGGACCGGGGAGCTGTTTTTT
NA	TRBV12-3/TRBV12-4	TRBJ2-4	NA	CASSLGGLNIQYF	TGTGCCAGCAGCTTAGGGGGGCTCAACATTCAGTACTTC
NA	TRBV24-1	TRBJ2-2	TRBD1	CATRQGAGGELFF	TGTGCCACCAGACAGGGGGCCGGCGGGGAGCTGTTTTTT
NA	TRBV11-2	TRBJ2-1	TRBD2	CASRPSGGSYNEQFF	TGTGCCAGCAGACCGAGCGGGGGATCCTACAATGAGCAGTTCTTC
many	TRBV4-3	TRBJ2-1	NA	CASSQDSERVSSYNEQFF	TGCGCCAGCAGCCAAGATAGTGAGCGGGTCAGCTCCTACAATGAGCAGTTCTTC
many	TRBV24-1	TRBJ2-3	NA	CATQGGSTDTQYF	TGTGCCACCCAGGGTGGTAGCACAGATACGCAGTATTTT
many	TRBV6-5	TRBJ2-7	NA	CASSYSTTGRSSNEQYF	TGTGCCAGCAGTTATTCTACGACAGGGAGGTCTAGTAACGAGCAGTACTTC
few	TRBV4-3	TRBJ2-1	TRBD2	CASSLTGTSGVYNEQFF	TGCGCCAGCAGCTTGACCGGGACTAGCGGGGTCTACAATGAGCAGTTCTTC
NA	TRBV10-3	TRBJ2-1	NA	CAISDQVHNEQFF	TGTGCCATCAGTGACCAGGTTCACAATGAGCAGTTCTTC
few	TRBV30	TRBJ1-1	NA	CAWTSPAVGTEAFF	TGTGCCTGGACCAGTCCGGCGGTGGGCACTGAAGCTTTCTTT
many	TRBV18	TRBJ2-7	NA	CASSPTGSSYEQYF	TGTGCCAGCTCACCGACGGGATCATCCTACGAGCAGTACTTC
few	TRBV7-2	TRBJ2-1	NA	CASSFLGAPNEQFF	TGTGCCAGCAGCTTCCTGGGGGCCCCCAATGAGCAGTTCTTC
few	TRBV5-1	TRBJ2-1	NA	CASSRDEYNEQFF	TGCGCCAGCAGTAGGGACGAATACAATGAGCAGTTCTTC
NA	TRBV5-5	TRBJ2-7	TRBD1	CASSPTPGQGTEQYF	TGTGCCAGCAGCCCGACGCCGGGACAGGGTACCGAGCAGTACTTC
NA	TRBV30	TRBJ2-5	NA	CAWSEGETQYF	TGTGCCTGGAGTGAAGGGGAGACCCAGTACTTC
NA	TRBV4-3	TRBJ2-3	NA	CASSQGRGYASLTDTQYF	TGCGCCAGCAGCCAAGGCAGGGGCTACGCGTCGCTCACAGATACGCAGTATTTT
few	TRBV27	TRBJ2-7	NA	CASSLFDWGEQYF	TGTGCCAGCAGTTTATTTGACTGGGGGGAGCAGTACTTC
NA	TRBV6-6	TRBJ2-7	TRBD1	CASSLGQLEQYF	TGTGCCAGCAGTTTGGGACAGCTCGAGCAGTACTTC
many	TRBV27	TRBJ2-7	NA	CASSGNTGYEQYF	TGTGCCAGCAGTGGAAACACTGGCTACGAGCAGTACTTC
NA	TRBV5-1	TRBJ2-7	NA	CASSEPEWGPDYEQYF	TGCGCCAGCAGCGAACCGGAATGGGGGCCAGACTACGAGCAGTACTTC
NA	TRBV11-2	TRBJ2-1	NA	CASSSVKDGAEQFF	TGTGCCAGCAGCTCCGTGAAGGACGGGGCTGAGCAGTTCTTC
few	TRBV3-1	TRBJ2-1	NA	CASSQAGQLVVFF	TGTGCCAGCAGCCAAGCGGGCCAGCTAGTCGTGTTCTTC
few	TRBV10-3	TRBJ1-4	TRBD1	CAISESTEAGGEKLFF	TGTGCCATCAGTGAGTCGACGGAGGCAGGGGGGGAAAAACTGTTTTTT
few	TRBV20-1	TRBJ1-1	NA	CSANLMRGVEVEAFF	TGCAGTGCTAACCTTATGAGAGGGGTGGAGGTTGAAGCTTTCTTT
NA	TRBV20-1	TRBJ1-4	NA	CSVPATNEKLFF	TGCAGTGTCCCAGCAACTAATGAAAAACTGTTTTTT
NA	TRBV14	TRBJ2-1	NA	CASSSTGGSSYNEQFF	TGTGCCAGCAGCTCAACTGGGGGTAGCTCCTACAATGAGCAGTTCTTC
NA	TRBV28	TRBJ2-7	TRBD1	CASSRTGLAYEQYF	TGTGCCAGCAGTAGGACAGGGTTGGCCTACGAGCAGTACTTC
few	TRBV12-3/TRBV12-4	TRBJ2-1	TRBD1	CASSLEGAIEQFF	TGTGCCAGCAGTTTAGAGGGGGCGATTGAGCAGTTCTTC
NA	TRBV7-2	TRBJ2-7	NA	CASSNRDTYEQYF	TGTGCCAGCAGCAACCGGGACACCTACGAGCAGTACTTC
NA	TRBV7-3	TRBJ2-5	NA	CASSSNPDTQETQYF	TGTGCCAGCAGCTCCAATCCGGACACACAAGAGACCCAGTACTTC
NA	TRBV5-1	TRBJ2-5	NA	CASSLSSAFQETQYF	TGCGCCAGCAGCTTGTCTAGCGCTTTCCAAGAGACCCAGTACTTC
few	TRBV7-2	TRBJ2-1	TRBD2	CASSLVSGREQFF	TGTGCCAGCAGCTTGGTGAGCGGGAGGGAGCAGTTCTTC
few	TRBV24-1	TRBJ2-3	TRBD2	CATSDGTSGSDTQYF	TGTGCCACCAGTGATGGGACTAGCGGGTCAGATACGCAGTATTTT
few	TRBV9	TRBJ2-3	TRBD1	CASSEYRGRTDTQYF	TGTGCCAGCAGCGAATACAGGGGGCGCACAGATACGCAGTATTTT
few	TRBV7-9	TRBJ2-1	TRBD2	CASSFDLTSGSNEQFF	TGTGCCAGCAGCTTCGACCTGACTAGCGGGAGCAATGAGCAGTTCTTC
many	TRBV28	TRBJ2-7	TRBD2	CASSLPAGTSGRPRTYEQYF	TGTGCCAGCAGCCTTCCCGCCGGGACTAGCGGGAGGCCACGGACCTACGAGCAGTACTTC
NA	TRBV11-2	TRBJ2-2	TRBD2	CASSLVGLAGDGHGELFF	TGTGCCAGCAGCTTAGTCGGACTAGCGGGAGACGGTCACGGGGAGCTGTTTTTT